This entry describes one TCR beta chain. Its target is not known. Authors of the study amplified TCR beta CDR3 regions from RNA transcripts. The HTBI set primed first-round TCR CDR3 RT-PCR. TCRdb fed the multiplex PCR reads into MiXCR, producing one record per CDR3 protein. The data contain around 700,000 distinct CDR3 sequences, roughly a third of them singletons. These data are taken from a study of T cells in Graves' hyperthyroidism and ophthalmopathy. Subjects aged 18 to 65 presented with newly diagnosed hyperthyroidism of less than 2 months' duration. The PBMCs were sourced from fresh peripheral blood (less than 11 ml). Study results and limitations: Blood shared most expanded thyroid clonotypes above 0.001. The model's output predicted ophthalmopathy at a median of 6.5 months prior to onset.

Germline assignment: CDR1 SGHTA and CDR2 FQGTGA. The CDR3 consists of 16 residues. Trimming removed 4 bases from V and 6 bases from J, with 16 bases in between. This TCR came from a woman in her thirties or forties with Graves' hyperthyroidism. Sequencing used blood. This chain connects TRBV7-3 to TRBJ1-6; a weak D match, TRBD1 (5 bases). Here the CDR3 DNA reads TGTGCCAGCAGCTCACCTACCGGGGGGGGTAATTCACCCCTCCACTTT. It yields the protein CASSSPTGGGNSPLHF.